This paragraph covers one TCR beta chain sequence. Its matching antigen is unknown. The sample is drawn from a study of blood T cells in healthy people across ages. Trimming left V 6 bases short and J 6 bases short, with 20 bases between. Germline values: CDR1 DFQATT, CDR2 SNEGSKA (reference sequence). There are 14 residues in the CDR3. The study, taken as a whole, reports: Whereas aged donors had fewer naive CD4+ cells, long-lived donors had more of them and higher diversity.

Next came a second PCR, run for roughly 6 to 11 cycles, which used a sample-barcoded 5' primer along with a J-beta primer mix. A 12-random-nucleotide template-switch adaptor tagged each cDNA molecule. MiXCR was run by TCRdb on the 5' RACE reads, yielding one entry per CDR3 protein. The table has 1,300,000 or so distinct CDR3 sequences, roughly 59% seen once. The receptor was isolated from a man aged 18 to 29 in good health. The genes are TRBV20-1 and TRBJ1-1, with D possibly matching TRBD1 (5 bases). Input material: blood. This CDR3 reads CSAEEGDSNPEAFF. CDR3 nucleotide sequence: TGCAGTGCCGAGGAGGGAGACAGCAACCCTGAAGCTTTCTTT.